These 31 T cell receptor beta chains originate from one sample sequenced in a study of regulatory T cells in long-lasting Graves disease. For TCR beta, libraries came from iRepertoire HTBI primers and Arm-PCR of CDR3 regions. TCRdb itself ran the multiplex PCR reads through MiXCR, one entry per CDR3 protein. The sample records 400,000 to 500,000 distinct CDR3 sequences, 14% being singletons. As for time point: newly diagnosed GD, antithyroid drugs for less than 3 months. Making the TCR library involved RNA that had been extracted from PBMCs. These sequences were also reported in another study, on T cells in Graves' hyperthyroidism and ophthalmopathy.

Here the sequenced sample was peripheral blood mononuclear cells (PBMCs), taken at new diagnosis, from a patient treated with antithyroid drugs. Receptors originate from a woman aged 50 to 60 with Graves disease.

This clonotype appeared many times. The V call is TRBV2, the J call TRBJ2-2; D possibly matches TRBD1 or TRBD2 (5 bases each). V dropped 8 bases and J dropped 3 bases, with 7 bases sitting between them. The length of the CDR3 is 12 residues. Looked up from germline, CDR1 is SNHLY and CDR2 is FYNNEI. The CDR3 reads CASGGDTGELFF. The CDR3 nucleotides are TGTGCCAGCGGGGGAGACACCGGGGAGCTGTTTTTT.

The CDR3 loop is CASSPGLWGDKGIDEQFF. In DNA form, the CDR3 reads TGTGCCAGCAGTCCGGGTCTCTGGGGCGATAAGGGAATCGATGAGCAGTTCTTC. V and J are TRBV28 and TRBJ2-1; D may be TRBD1 (5 bases). Germline assignment: CDR1 MDHEN and CDR2 SYDVKM. The CDR3 is made up of 18 amino acids. V gave up 5 bases and J gave up 8 bases, with 28 bases separating them.

This clonotype was counted between two and nine times. The V and J genes are TRBV3-1 and TRBJ2-7; the D is unclear. CDR3 length: 12 amino acids. Trimming pared 0 bases from V and 5 bases from J, leaving 5 bases between. Germline CDR1 is LGHDT and CDR2 is YNNKEL (reference sequence). The CDR3 region has the DNA TGTGCCAGCAGCCAAGAAACCCACGAGCAGTACTTC. This gives the protein CASSQETHEQYF.

Note on this clonotype: A much larger clone differs by one base, so this may be a read error. V and J are TRBV18 and TRBJ1-4; D is unresolved. The germline V gene has CDR1 KGHSH and CDR2 LQKENI. The CDR3 runs 14 residues. The CDR3 DNA follows: TGTGCCAGCTCACCCCCTCAACCGAATGAAAAACTGGTTTTT. Translation: CASSPPQPNEKLVF.

This clonotype was recorded at least ten times. CDR3 DNA sequence: TGTGCCAGCAGTATGTCCGGGACAGGGGTCTACGAGCAGTACTTC. Encoded protein: CASSMSGTGVYEQYF. This rearrangement joins TRBV28 to TRBJ2-7, with 10 positions matching TRBD1. CDR1 and CDR2 (germline): MDHEN, SYDVKM. The CDR3 length is 15 residues. V gave up 5 bases and J gave up 3 bases; unmatched junction bases: 7.

In its sample, this clonotype was seen once. Being one base from a much bigger clone, this may be a read error. The chain recombines TRBV28 with TRBJ2-1; possibly TRBD1 for D (7 bases). CDR3 size: 15 residues. Trimming took off 2 bases at V and 10 bases at J, with 18 bases between the two ends. Germline-derived CDR1 and CDR2 are MDHEN and SYDVKM. The CDR3 here is CASSLPTGRHYEQFF. In nucleotides, the CDR3 is TGTGCCAGCAGTTTACCGACAGGGAGGCACTACGAGCAGTTCTTC.

This clonotype was picked up many times. The V gene is TRBV20-1, the J gene TRBJ2-6, with TRBD1 matching 7 bases. Germline loops: CDR1 DFQATT, CDR2 SNEGSKA (reference sequence). This CDR3 comprises 14 residues. V lost 6 bases to trimming and J lost 0 bases; unmatched junction nucleotides: 2. CDR3 in amino acids: CSARQGSGANVLTF. The CDR3 region has the DNA TGCAGTGCCCGACAGGGCTCTGGGGCCAACGTCCTGACTTTC.

This clonotype has more than one count but fewer than ten. It may be a read error: a sequence one base away is much more abundant. This rearrangement joins TRBV7-2 to TRBJ2-3; 13 bases fit TRBD2. CDR3 length: 16 residues. The V gene's germline CDR1 is SGHTA and CDR2 FQGNSA. The CDR3 spells CASSLGLAGSSDTQCF. The DNA for the CDR3 is TGTGCCAGCAGCTTGGGACTAGCGGGATCCTCAGATACGCAGTGTTTT.

J is TRBJ2-1 and V is TRBV11-2, with TRBD2 matching over 14 bases. The J call may be mistaken, given a closer DNA end match to TRBJ2-5. The CDR3 loop spans 16 amino acids. Germline V CDR1 and CDR2: SGHAT, FQNNGV. CDR3 nucleotide sequence: TGTGCCAGCGGGACTAGCGGGAGTGGGGGGGTGGAGACCCAGTACTTC. Residues: CASGTSGSGGVETQYF.

This clonotype has only a few counts. The chain has TRBV6-5 and TRBJ1-1, with D possibly matching TRBD1 (5 bases). The CDR3 loop spans 14 amino acids. Trimming shortened V by 2 bases and J by 4 bases, and 11 bases separated the two germline ends. Germline assignment: CDR1 MNHEY and CDR2 SVGAGI. In DNA, the CDR3 is TGTGCCAGCAGTTACCAGCGAGGGACCACTGAAGCTTTCTTT. It encodes CASSYQRGTTEAFF.

Many counts were recorded for this clonotype. The chain is built from TRBV30 and TRBJ1-1, with unresolved D. The germline gives CDR1 GTSNPN, CDR2 SVGIG (reference sequence). With 7 bases removed from V and 3 bases from J, the gap between germline ends came to 15 bases. CDR3 size: 13 residues. In DNA, the CDR3 is TGTGCCTTGGGATTGGGAGGCGACACTGAAGCTTTCTTT. It translates to CALGLGGDTEAFF.

In this sample, this clonotype turned up once. This chain connects TRBV12-3 or TRBV12-4 to TRBJ2-1, with 10 positions matching TRBD2. The CDR3 length is 16 residues. V lost 9 bases to trimming and J lost 7 bases; unmatched junction nucleotides: 15. The chain's CDR3 is CARVWGKAGGPNEQFF. CDR3 DNA: TGTGCCAGAGTTTGGGGGAAAGCGGGAGGGCCTAATGAGCAGTTCTTC.

The sample holds many counts of this clonotype. Its ends do not fully match the called genes, so a read error is possible. This chain uses TRBV5-1 with TRBJ2-2; TRBD1 matches 8 bases. The CDR3 length is 14 residues. The germline CDR1 and CDR2 sequences are SGHRS and YFSETQ. CDR3 in amino acids: CASSLQGDTGELFF. The CDR3 nucleotides read TGTGCCAGCAGCTTACAGGGGGACACCGGGGAGCTGTTTTTT. The full variable domain, rest sourced from reference TRBV5-1 and TRBJ2-2, is KAGVTQTPRYLIKTRGQQVTLSCSPISGHRSVSWYQQTPGQGLQFLFEYFSETQRNKGNFPGRFSGRQFSNSRSEMNVSTLELGDSALYLCASSLQGDTGELFFGEGSRLTVL.

This sequence joins TRBV14 and TRBJ1-3; D is possibly TRBD1 (6 bases). The CDR3 loop spans 15 amino acids. V lost 0 bases and J 2 bases, leaving 8 bases between the germline ends. Germline V gene sequence: CDR1 SGHDN, CDR2 FVKESK. CDR3 bases: TGTGCCAGCAGCCAAGATGGGGACACTGGAAACACCATATATTTT. Its translation is CASSQDGDTGNTIYF.

This clonotype turned up a few times. A much larger clone lies one base from this, so it may be a read error. V is TRBV27 and J is TRBJ1-2; D call uncertain. This CDR3 spans 13 amino acids. The germline V and J ends were trimmed by 5 bases and 8 bases, with 15 bases remaining between them. Germline V gene data show CDR1 as MNHEY and CDR2 as SMNVEV (reference sequence). The CDR3 spells CASSQPGPGGYTF. The CDR3 DNA sequence: TGTGCCAGCAGTCAACCCGGGCCGGGAGGCTACACCTTC.

This clonotype was counted at least ten times. V is TRBV20-1 and J is TRBJ2-5; tentative D call: TRBD1 (6 bases). This CDR3 is 13 amino acids long. The ends were cut back, 6 bases at V and 0 bases at J, with 11 bases in the middle. From germline, CDR1 is DFQATT and CDR2 SNEGSKA (reference sequence). The CDR3 region has the DNA TGCAGTGCGATCCGACAGGACCAAGAGACCCAGTACTTC. Translation gives CSAIRQDQETQYF.

This clonotype was counted at least ten times. The chain uses TRBV28 and TRBJ1-5, with 7 bases fitting TRBD1. Per the germline V gene, CDR1 is MDHEN and CDR2 is SYDVKM. Trimming took 0 bases from V and 0 from J; bases not matched to a gene: 8. This CDR3 is built from 18 residues. In DNA, the CDR3 is TGTGCCAGCAGTTTATGGGCTATTGGGACAGTTAGCAATCAGCCCCAGCATTTT. Translating gives CASSLWAIGTVSNQPQHF.

This clonotype showed up just a few times. The chain uses TRBV30 and TRBJ1-5; 12 bases fit TRBD1. The junction had 6 bases not matched to a gene; V was cut back by 0 bases and J by 6 bases. CDR3 length: 16 residues. Germline values: CDR1 GTSNPN, CDR2 SVGIG (reference sequence). The CDR3 region is CAWSVRGTGGFQPQHF. The DNA of the CDR3 is TGTGCCTGGAGTGTACGAGGGACAGGGGGCTTTCAGCCCCAGCATTTT.

The chain employs TRBV29-1 and TRBJ2-1, with TRBD2 identical over 10 bases. The CDR3 has 14 amino acids. The germline gives CDR1 SQVTM, CDR2 ANQGSEA. V was pared by 4 bases and J by 3 bases, with 3 bases of the junction left unmatched. The DNA for the CDR3 is TGCAGCGTTGTCGGACTAGCGGTCTACAATGAGCAGTTCTTC. Translating it yields CSVVGLAVYNEQFF.

This clonotype occurred many times. This chain uses TRBV24-1 with TRBJ2-5; 7 bases line up with TRBD2. The germline gives CDR1 KGHDR, CDR2 SFDVKD. The CDR3 spans 14 residues. Trimming took 7 bases from V and 5 from J; bases not matched to a gene: 9. Here the CDR3 DNA reads TGTGCCACCAGAGGACCGGGAGGTCGGGAGACCCAGTACTTC. Protein: CATRGPGGRETQYF.

There are a few counts of this clonotype. The gene calls are TRBV7-9 and TRBJ2-2, with TRBD1 matching 8 bases. With V trimmed by 6 bases and J by 1 base, 1 base remained unmatched. CDR1 and CDR2 (germline): SEHNR, FQNEAQ (reference sequence). The CDR3 sequence is 14 residues long. The CDR3 DNA is TGTGCCAGCAGACAGGGGGAGAACACCGGGGAGCTGTTTTTT. Translated: CASRQGENTGELFF. Based on the CDR3 plus reference TRBV7-9 and TRBJ2-2, the full variable domain is DTGVSQNPRHKITKRGQNVTFRCDPISEHNRLYWYRQTLGQGPEFLTYFQNEAQLEKSRLLSDRFSAERPKGSFSTLEIQRTEQGDSAMYLCASRQGENTGELFFGEGSRLTVL.

To note about this clonotype: It may be a read error: a sequence one base away is much more abundant. The chain is built from TRBV5-1 and TRBJ2-7, with D possibly matching TRBD2 (5 bases). The germline V gene has CDR1 SGHRS and CDR2 YFSETQ. The CDR3 contains 15 residues. The germline V and J ends were trimmed by 1 base and 0 bases, with 11 bases remaining between them. CDR3: CASSLIGGGSYEQYF. CDR3 nucleotide sequence: TGCGCCAGCAGCTTGATCGGCGGAGGCTCCTACGAGCAGTACTTC.

The sample holds many counts of this clonotype. V gene TRBV5-1 combines with J gene TRBJ2-7; D may match TRBD1 or TRBD2 (5 bases each). Trimming took off 2 bases at V and 2 bases at J, with 14 bases between the two ends. The CDR3 extends over 15 amino acids. The germline gives CDR1 SGHRS, CDR2 YFSETQ. The CDR3, as DNA: TGCGCCAGCAGCTTCGCCGGCCGGGACGCCTACGAGCAGTACTTC. Its translation is CASSFAGRDAYEQYF.

V usage is TRBV3-1 and J usage is TRBJ2-1, with 8 positions matching TRBD2. J was trimmed by 1 base and V by 7 bases; bases with no gene match: 0. The CDR3 extends over 13 amino acids. The germline CDR1 and CDR2 sequences are LGHDT and YNNKEL (reference sequence). CDR3 sequence: CASTSGSYNEQFF. The CDR3 nucleotides read TGTGCCAGCACTAGCGGGTCCTACAATGAGCAGTTCTTC.

The sample holds many counts of this clonotype. The chain is built from TRBV5-1 and TRBJ2-3; 9 bases line up with TRBD2. V lost 0 bases to trimming and J lost 10 bases; unmatched junction nucleotides: 6. The CDR3 sequence is 14 residues long. Germline V lookup: CDR1 SGHRS, CDR2 YFSETQ. CDR3 region: CASSLEGGRAAQYF. As DNA, the CDR3 is TGCGCCAGCAGCTTGGAAGGCGGGAGGGCCGCGCAGTATTTT.

Many counts were recorded for this clonotype. The J gene is TRBJ2-1, the V gene TRBV2; unclear D gene. Trimming stripped 2 bases from V and 3 bases from J, with 11 bases between. Germline V CDR1 and CDR2: SNHLY, FYNNEI. This CDR3 has 15 residues. The CDR3 region is CASSESGRNYNEQFF. The CDR3 DNA sequence: TGTGCCAGCAGTGAATCGGGCAGAAACTACAATGAGCAGTTCTTC.

This clonotype was observed many times. The gene calls are TRBV28 and TRBJ2-6; TRBD1 agrees at 8 bases. V lost 10 bases to trimming and J lost 0 bases; unmatched junction nucleotides: 5. Germline V CDR1 and CDR2: MDHEN, SYDVKM. CDR3 length: 15 residues. CDR3 sequence (DNA): TGTGCCACCGACACAGGGGGCTCTGGGGCCAACGTCCTGACTTTC. It encodes CATDTGGSGANVLTF.

This clonotype occurred a few times. The germline gene is not matched at one end of the junction; a read error may be the cause. The J gene is TRBJ2-1, the V gene TRBV2; possibly TRBD2 for D (6 bases). Germline CDR1 is SNHLY and CDR2 is FYNNEI. The CDR3 covers 14 residues. CDR3: CASKYGSTANEQLF. The CDR3 region has the DNA TGTGCCAGCAAATACGGGAGTACCGCGAATGAGCAGCTCTTC.

This clonotype was seen at least ten times. A junction end diverges from the germline sequence, so it may reflect a read error. The chain uses TRBV12-3 or TRBV12-4 and TRBJ2-7; D is possibly TRBD2 (5 bases). This CDR3 spans 13 amino acids. For the CDR3, the DNA is TGTGCCAGCAGCTTAGACTACGCCTACGAGCAGTACTTC. It translates to CASSLDYAYEQYF.

V and J are TRBV12-3 or TRBV12-4 and TRBJ2-1; D may be TRBD1 or TRBD2 (5 bases each). V gave up 4 bases and J gave up 6 bases, with 10 bases separating them. CDR3 length equals 13 residues. The CDR3 DNA reads as TGTGCCAGCAGTTCCCAAGGGACCAATGAGCAGTTCTTC. It codes for CASSSQGTNEQFF.

The genes are TRBV19 and TRBJ2-3; weak D call: TRBD2 (5 bases). The germline V gene has CDR1 LNHDA and CDR2 SQIVND (reference sequence). The V gene lost 4 bases and the J gene lost 0 bases, with 11 bases spanning the gap. The CDR3 has 15 amino acids. CDR3 residues: CASSTQGSSTDTQYF. CDR3 in DNA: TGTGCCAGTAGTACCCAAGGGAGTAGCACAGATACGCAGTATTTT.